This T cell receptor (beta chain) came from a study of siplizumab effects on memory and regulatory T cells. The study, taken as a whole, reports: Whether the proliferating Tregs (from siplizumab cultures) were suppressive was not confirmed. Where siplizumab was present, mappable alloreactive CD4+ clones averaged 68.8% Treg-derived, compared with around 27% in controls. Siplizumab significantly brought down the alloreactive sequences that trace back to unstimulated CD4+ memory cells.

This table comes from immunoSEQ multiplex PCR, and its TCRdb copy is limited to in-frame clones, with some not included. The table records about 75,000 clones, around 93% of them present only once. Worth noting for this clone: The antigen is unknown.

Germline assignment: CDR1 MNHEY and CDR2 SMNVEV (reference sequence). V trimming: 7 bases; J trimming: 3 bases; junction bases outside the gene matches: 5. The CDR3 length is 14 residues. The sequence came from a human donor in good health. The chain has TRBV27 and TRBJ2-2; 7 bases align to TRBD1. Sequenced sample: CD8+ T cells sorted from blood. CDR3: CASTMTGHTGELFF. DNA of the CDR3: TGTGCCAGCACCATGACAGGGCACACCGGGGAGCTGTTTTTT.